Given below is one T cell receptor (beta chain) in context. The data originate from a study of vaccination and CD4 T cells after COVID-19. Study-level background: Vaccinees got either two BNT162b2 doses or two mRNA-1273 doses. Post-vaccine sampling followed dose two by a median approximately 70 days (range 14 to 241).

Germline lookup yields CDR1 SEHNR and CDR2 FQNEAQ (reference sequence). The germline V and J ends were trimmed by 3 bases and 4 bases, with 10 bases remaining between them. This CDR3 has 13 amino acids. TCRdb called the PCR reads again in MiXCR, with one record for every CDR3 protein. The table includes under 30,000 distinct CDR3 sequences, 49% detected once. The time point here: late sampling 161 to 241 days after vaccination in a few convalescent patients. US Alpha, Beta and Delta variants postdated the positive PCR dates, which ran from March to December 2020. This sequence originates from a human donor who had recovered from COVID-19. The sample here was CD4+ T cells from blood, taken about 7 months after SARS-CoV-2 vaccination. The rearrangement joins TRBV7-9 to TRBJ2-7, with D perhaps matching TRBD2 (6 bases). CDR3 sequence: CASSFGTHYEQYF. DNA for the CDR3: TGTGCCAGCAGCTTCGGGACTCATTACGAGCAGTACTTC.